Each of the 26 T cell receptor beta chains below was sequenced from the same sample in a study of shared clonotypes between healthy human individuals. Terminally differentiated effector memory CD45RA+ cells were excluded by CCR7 positive selection of CD45RO-negative cells. Clones were read by immunoSEQ multiplex PCR, and TCRdb kept only the in-frame ones, dropping some. The sample lists over 2 million clones, roughly 95% occurring once. Material: naive CD8+ T cells sorted from blood. The receptors shown here come from a man in his late teens or twenties in good health.

This chain links TRBV7-9 with TRBJ1-1; D gene ambiguous. V lost 5 bases and J lost 1, with 11 bases in between. Germline V gene sequence: CDR1 SEHNR, CDR2 FQNEAQ (reference sequence). The CDR3 length is 14 residues. The CDR3 is CASSPPPGNTEAFF. Written as DNA, the CDR3 is TGTGCCAGCAGCCCCCCGCCGGGGAACACTGAAGCTTTCTTT.

Regarding this clone: Other DNA sequences in the same sample also yield this CDR3. V usage is TRBV6-1 and J usage is TRBJ1-1; no reliable D call. The CDR3 contains 12 residues. Trimming pared 6 bases from V and 0 bases from J, leaving 5 bases between. The germline CDR1 and CDR2 sequences are MNHNS and SASEGT. The CDR3 DNA sequence: TGTGCCAGCAGCCTCATGAACACTGAAGCTTTCTTT. Its translation: CASSLMNTEAFF.

The chain couples TRBV30 to TRBJ2-7; D gene uncertain. V lost 2 bases and J 2 bases, leaving 10 bases between the germline ends. The CDR3 covers 13 residues. Germline V lookup: CDR1 GTSNPN, CDR2 SVGIG (reference sequence). CDR3 protein: CAWSPPWTYEQYF. DNA for the CDR3: TGTGCCTGGAGTCCCCCCTGGACCTACGAGCAGTACTTC.

The chain is built from TRBV11-2 and TRBJ1-1; tentatively, D is TRBD1 (6 bases). Germline loops: CDR1 SGHAT, CDR2 FQNNGV. The CDR3 is 13 residues long. Trimming stripped 3 bases from V and 3 bases from J, with 8 bases between. The CDR3 spells CASSFAGDTEAFF. CDR3 coding DNA: TGTGCCAGCAGCTTTGCAGGGGACACTGAAGCTTTCTTT.

Points on this clone: Other DNA sequences of this sample code for an identical CDR3. The V and J genes are TRBV7-2 and TRBJ2-7; D remains unclear. CDR1 and CDR2 (germline): SGHTA, FQGNSA. V lost 5 bases and J 0 bases, leaving 8 bases between the germline ends. The CDR3 is made up of 13 amino acids. CDR3 amino acids: CASSPPYSYEQYF. The CDR3 DNA is TGTGCCAGCAGCCCTCCTTACTCCTACGAGCAGTACTTC.

This sequence joins TRBV10-2 and TRBJ2-1, with unresolved D. Looked up from germline, CDR1 is WSHSY and CDR2 is SAAADI. Trimming removed 8 bases at V and 0 bases at J, with 11 bases between. The CDR3 loop spans 14 amino acids. The DNA of the CDR3 is TGCGCCAGCGCCAGCGTGGCCTCCTACAATGAGCAGTTCTTC. Residues: CASASVASYNEQFF.

The V call is TRBV29-1, the J call TRBJ2-4, with unresolved D. Trimming took off 7 bases at V and 0 bases at J, with 10 bases between the two ends. This CDR3 contains 13 residues. Germline V gene sequence: CDR1 SQVTM, CDR2 ANQGSEA. The CDR3 reads CSALGLAKNIQYF. CDR3 sequence (DNA): TGCAGCGCCCTCGGGCTAGCCAAAAACATTCAGTACTTC.

The chain carries TRBV27 and TRBJ2-3, with a possible D match to TRBD1 (7 bases). CDR1 MNHEY and CDR2 SMNVEV come from the germline V gene (reference sequence). The V gene lost 5 bases and the J gene lost 1 base, with 16 bases spanning the gap. The CDR3 contains 16 residues. CDR3 nucleotides: TGTGCCAGCAGTACCCAGGGGGGTTCGGGCACAGATACGCAGTATTTT. Amino acid sequence: CASSTQGGSGTDTQYF.

The genes are TRBV6-4 and TRBJ2-7; 7 nucleotides match TRBD1. Germline values: CDR1 MRHNA, CDR2 SNTAGT. V gave up 4 bases and J gave up 3 bases; unmatched junction bases: 15. The CDR3 loop spans 17 amino acids. CDR3 protein: CASSADRSTGLGYEQYF. CDR3 nucleotides: TGTGCCAGCAGTGCCGATAGGTCGACAGGGCTAGGCTACGAGCAGTACTTC.

The rearrangement links TRBV4-1 to TRBJ2-7, with D possibly being TRBD2 (6 bases). Germline V CDR1 and CDR2: MGHRA, YSYEKL. Trimming removed 1 base at V and 5 bases at J, with 21 bases between. The CDR3 loop spans 17 amino acids. CDR3 in DNA: TGCGCCAGCAGCCAAGTGTTCGGACGGGGGTTTGAGGACGAGCAGTACTTC. It is translated as CASSQVFGRGFEDEQYF.

V is TRBV5-1 and J is TRBJ1-4; D is perhaps TRBD1 (6 bases). V lost 0 bases, J lost 2 bases, and 11 bases lay in between. The CDR3 is 16 amino acids. The germline V gene encodes CDR1 SGHRS and CDR2 YFSETQ. CDR3 in DNA: TGCGCCAGCAGCTTGGAGGGGGGCGTGACTAATGAAAAACTGTTTTTT. Protein product: CASSLEGGVTNEKLFF.

The V and J genes are TRBV7-6 and TRBJ2-5; unclear D gene. Trimming removed 1 base from V and 2 bases from J, with 8 bases in between. CDR1 SGHVS and CDR2 FNYEAQ come from the germline V gene. This CDR3 contains 14 residues. The CDR3, as DNA: TGTGCCAGCAGCTTAGGCCCGATACAAGAGACCCAGTACTTC. It specifies CASSLGPIQETQYF.

The genes are TRBV2 and TRBJ2-3; 10 bases fit TRBD2. Germline CDR1 and CDR2: SNHLY and FYNNEI. V dropped 4 bases and J dropped 7; count of bases not matched to a gene: 23. The CDR3 loop spans 20 amino acids. CDR3: CASSGRPESPVAGGVNTQYF. The CDR3 DNA is TGTGCCAGCAGTGGCCGGCCGGAGAGCCCAGTAGCGGGGGGTGTGAATACGCAGTATTTT.

This clone appeared a single time. V gene TRBV27 combines with J gene TRBJ1-5, with D possibly matching TRBD1 (5 bases). Germline loops: CDR1 MNHEY, CDR2 SMNVEV (reference sequence). This CDR3 has 16 residues. The germline V and J ends were trimmed by 5 bases and 1 base, with 15 bases remaining between them. The CDR3 loop is CASSPTGPSSNQPQHF. The CDR3 DNA reads as TGTGCCAGCAGTCCTACGGGACCTTCGAGCAATCAGCCCCAGCATTTT.

The V and J genes are TRBV19 and TRBJ2-7, with a weak D call TRBD1 (5 bases). Trimming pared 4 bases from V and 3 bases from J, leaving 10 bases between. The CDR3 loop spans 13 amino acids. CDR1 and CDR2 (germline): LNHDA, SQIVND (reference sequence). For the CDR3, the DNA is TGTGCCAGTAGTAGCTCGCAGGGCTACGAGCAGTACTTC. Translated: CASSSSQGYEQYF.

This clone was found once. The V and J genes are TRBV27 and TRBJ2-5; 11 bases align to TRBD2. With V trimmed by 5 bases and J by 6 bases, 5 bases remained unmatched. This CDR3 region has 14 residues. The V gene's germline CDR1 is MNHEY and CDR2 SMNVEV (reference sequence). The CDR3 spells CASSQTSGKQTQYF. The CDR3 DNA is TGTGCCAGCAGTCAGACTAGCGGGAAACAGACCCAGTACTTC.

For this clone: Different DNA sequences within this sample yield the same CDR3. The chain combines TRBV9 with TRBJ2-7; possibly TRBD2 for D (6 bases). CDR1 and CDR2 from the germline V gene are SGDLS and YYNGEE. The CDR3 length is 15 residues. V was shortened by 2 bases and J by 0 bases, with 12 bases between the two germline ends. CDR3 amino acids: CASSVEAGGSYEQYF. The CDR3 nucleotides are TGTGCCAGCAGCGTCGAAGCGGGTGGCTCCTACGAGCAGTACTTC.

The chain carries TRBV6-5 and TRBJ1-2; D is uncertain. With 8 bases removed from V and 2 bases from J, the gap between germline ends came to 15 bases. Germline CDR1 MNHEY, CDR2 SVGAGI. This CDR3 region has 14 residues. The CDR3 spells CASGATGANYGYTF. The CDR3 nucleotides read TGTGCCAGCGGAGCAACTGGCGCAAACTATGGCTACACCTTC.

The chain employs TRBV7-9 and TRBJ2-5; D is undetermined. Germline V lookup: CDR1 SEHNR, CDR2 FQNEAQ (reference sequence). There are 14 residues in the CDR3. The ends were cut back, 5 bases at V and 2 bases at J, with 12 bases in the middle. The CDR3 spells CASSQSHGQETQYF. The CDR3 bases are TGTGCCAGCAGCCAATCGCACGGACAAGAGACCCAGTACTTC.

Details on this clone: This same CDR3 is encoded by further DNA sequences in the sample. The chain employs TRBV29-1 and TRBJ2-5; D is unclear. This CDR3 is 11 amino acids long. V was clipped by 4 bases and J by 2 bases, with 5 bases between them. The germline CDR1 and CDR2 sequences are SQVTM and ANQGSEA. The CDR3 reads CSVGQQETQYF. The CDR3 nucleotides are TGCAGCGTTGGGCAGCAAGAGACCCAGTACTTC.

The chain has TRBV5-1 and TRBJ2-1, with D possibly being TRBD1 or TRBD2 (6 bases each). In germline, CDR1 is SGHRS, CDR2 YFSETQ. CDR3 size: 16 residues. V lost 4 bases and J lost 6, with 20 bases in between. CDR3 bases: TGCGCCAGCAGCCACCGGGGGCGGGATCCCTCCAATGAGCAGTTCTTC. Amino acids: CASSHRGRDPSNEQFF.

The rearrangement joins TRBV27 to TRBJ2-7, with TRBD1 identical over 9 bases. Trimming cost V 5 bases and J 7 bases; bases outside gene matches: 9. Germline V CDR1 and CDR2: MNHEY, SMNVEV (reference sequence). The CDR3 is 14 residues long. CDR3 residues: CASSPGQGKGEQYF. In DNA form, the CDR3 reads TGTGCCAGCAGTCCCGGACAGGGGAAAGGGGAGCAGTACTTC.

As DNA, the CDR3 is TGTGCCATCAGTGAGGCGGGGGGAACCGGGGAGCTGTTTTTT. The encoded protein is CAISEAGGTGELFF. V is TRBV10-3 and J is TRBJ2-2; TRBD2 matches 8 bases. The CDR3 runs 14 residues. The V and J ends lost 2 bases and 5 bases, in that order; junction bases with no gene match: 1. CDR1 is ENHRY and CDR2 is SYGVKD in the germline V gene.

J is TRBJ2-5 and V is TRBV10-1, with 9 nucleotides matching TRBD2. Trimming at V came to 2 bases and at J to 5 bases, leaving 9 bases not matched to a gene. Germline loops: CDR1 WNHNN, CDR2 SYGVQD (reference sequence). The CDR3 has 16 amino acids. The CDR3 sequence: CASSEDPSGGSETQYF. CDR3 nucleotide sequence: TGCGCCAGCAGTGAGGACCCCAGCGGGGGGTCGGAGACCCAGTACTTC.

This CDR3 reads CATSRDSLGSGYEQYF. The CDR3 nucleotides are TGTGCCACCAGCAGAGATTCGTTAGGGTCTGGCTACGAGCAGTACTTC. The rearrangement joins TRBV15 to TRBJ2-7; no reliable D call. Per the germline V gene, CDR1 is LNHNV and CDR2 is YYDKDF (reference sequence). The CDR3 is made up of 16 amino acids. Trimming cost V 0 bases and J 3 bases, with 15 bases left between them.

About this clone: The sample contains more than one DNA sequence encoding this CDR3. The rearrangement joins TRBV9 to TRBJ2-5; D may be TRBD2 (7 bases). V shed 0 bases and J shed 2 bases, with 11 bases lying between them. There are 15 residues in the CDR3. Per the germline V gene, CDR1 is SGDLS and CDR2 is YYNGEE. The CDR3 is CASSVVGGLQETQYF. The CDR3 nucleotides read TGTGCCAGCAGCGTAGTAGGGGGACTACAAGAGACCCAGTACTTC.